Presented here are 28 T cell receptor beta chains from one specimen sequenced in a study of blood T cell repertoires in COVID-19. Clones were sequenced by immunoSEQ multiplex PCR, and TCRdb holds only the in-frame ones, with some missing. Found here are under 140,000 clones, around 74% of them singletons; the top ten hold roughly 7.5%. The sample was peripheral blood. These receptors were collected from a woman aged 60-75 years with acute or convalescent COVID-19.

This clone appeared a few times. This chain links TRBV5-1 with TRBJ1-6; 10 positions match TRBD1. This CDR3 spans 16 amino acids. The V and J ends lost 0 bases and 7 bases, in that order; junction bases with no gene match: 4. Germline loops: CDR1 SGHRS, CDR2 YFSETQ. CDR3 nucleotide sequence: TGCGCCAGCAGCTTGGAGGGGGACAGGGGAAATTCACCCCTCCACTTT. It yields the protein CASSLEGDRGNSPLHF.

The chain has TRBV7-2 and TRBJ2-2; 10 bases line up with TRBD1. The CDR3 consists of 16 residues. After removal of 6 bases from V and 6 bases from J, the junction contained 10 bases not matched to a gene. Germline V gene data show CDR1 as SGHTA and CDR2 as FQGNSA. Written as DNA, the CDR3 is TGTGCCAGCAGTTTGGACAGGGGGTTTATCGCCGGGGAGCTGTTTTTT. This gives the protein CASSLDRGFIAGELFF.

This chain uses TRBV9 with TRBJ1-2; D ambiguous. V was trimmed by 0 bases and J by 2 bases, leaving 5 bases between them. This CDR3 spans 13 amino acids. The germline V gene has CDR1 SGDLS and CDR2 YYNGEE. The CDR3 loop reads CASSVERNYGYTF. CDR3 DNA sequence: TGTGCCAGCAGCGTAGAACGGAACTATGGCTACACCTTC.

The chain links TRBV27 to TRBJ1-5; D might be TRBD1 (6 bases). Germline CDR1 MNHEY, CDR2 SMNVEV (reference sequence). The CDR3 is 16 residues long. Deletions cut 6 bases from V and 1 base from J, with 16 bases between. CDR3: CASRPNREPSNQPQHF. CDR3 bases: TGTGCCAGCAGGCCTAACAGGGAACCGAGCAATCAGCCCCAGCATTTT.

The V call is TRBV27, the J call TRBJ2-1; 7 bases agree with TRBD1. Germline CDR1 reads MNHEY; CDR2 reads SMNVEV (reference sequence). There are 15 residues in the CDR3. With V trimmed by 5 bases and J by 3 bases, 7 bases remained unmatched. The DNA of the CDR3 is TGTGCCAGCAGTACACCGGGACAGAGCTACAATGAGCAGTTCTTC. It yields the protein CASSTPGQSYNEQFF.

The chain carries TRBV30 and TRBJ2-1; TRBD1 aligns across 7 bases. The length of the CDR3 is 16 residues. V was clipped by 0 bases and J by 5 bases; unmatched bases: 10. Germline V gene lookup returns CDR1 GTSNPN and CDR2 SVGIG (reference sequence). Here the CDR3 reads CAWSVPRGYGHNEQFF. The CDR3 DNA is TGTGCCTGGAGTGTACCCAGGGGGTACGGACACAATGAGCAGTTCTTC.

The V gene is TRBV2, the J gene TRBJ1-6; D call uncertain. This CDR3 has 12 amino acids. Trimming took 6 bases from V and 17 from J, leaving 17 bases between them. Germline CDR1 reads SNHLY; CDR2 reads FYNNEI. Here the CDR3 reads CASSFLDLNVHF. The CDR3 coding sequence is TGTGCCAGCAGCTTCCTAGACTTAAACGTCCACTTT.

The rearrangement uses TRBV28 and TRBJ2-7; 7 bases are a match to TRBD1. Germline V CDR1 and CDR2: MDHEN, SYDVKM. There are 14 residues in the CDR3. Trimming removed 5 bases from V and 4 bases from J; junction bases left unmatched: 8. Written as DNA, the CDR3 is TGTGCCAGCAGTACCCGGGACAGAAATTACGAGCAGTACTTC. Its protein is CASSTRDRNYEQYF.

This chain links TRBV19 with TRBJ1-5, with 8 positions matching TRBD1. Per the germline V gene, CDR1 is LNHDA and CDR2 is SQIVND (reference sequence). The CDR3 extends over 14 amino acids. The junction had 4 bases not matched to a gene; V was cut back by 5 bases and J by 4 bases. The CDR3 DNA sequence: TGTGCCAGTAGTTCGACAGGGGTAAATCAGCCCCAGCATTTT. Translation: CASSSTGVNQPQHF.

The chain's CDR3 is CASSLAPRRAGANVLTF. The CDR3 DNA follows: TGTGCCAGCAGCTTGGCCCCCAGACGGGCTGGGGCCAACGTCCTGACTTTC. The chain couples TRBV5-5 to TRBJ2-6; D is ambiguous. CDR1 is SGHKS and CDR2 is YYEKEE in the germline V gene (reference sequence). Trimming left V 0 bases short and J 2 bases short, with 12 bases between. This CDR3 is 17 amino acids long.

V and J are TRBV6-2 or TRBV6-3 and TRBJ1-2; 12 bases map to TRBD1. Germline-derived CDR1 and CDR2 are MNHEY and SVGEGT. The CDR3 contains 16 residues. V lost 6 bases and J lost 2; bases outside the gene matches: 7. The CDR3 DNA reads as TGTGCCAGCAGCAAGTCCGGGACAGGGGGCAACTATGGCTACACCTTC. It specifies CASSKSGTGGNYGYTF.

This clone was seen a single time. The rearrangement uses TRBV7-6 and TRBJ2-3; no reliable D call. The germline CDR1 and CDR2 sequences are SGHVS and FNYEAQ. Trimming took off 5 bases at V and 2 bases at J, with 17 bases between the two ends. The CDR3 has 16 amino acids. CDR3 sequence reads: CASSLGFQKNTDTQYF. The CDR3 DNA follows: TGTGCCAGCAGCCTAGGGTTCCAGAAGAACACAGATACGCAGTATTTT.

This chain joins TRBV21-1 and TRBJ1-1. TRBV21-1 corresponds to a pseudogene. This CDR3 has 16 amino acids. The CDR3 bases are TGTGCCAGCAGGTTTGATTTAGCTACACAATGCACTGAAGCTTTCTTT. Its translation is CASRFDLATQCTEAFF.

This sequence joins TRBV21-1 and TRBJ1-6. TRBV21-1 constitutes a pseudogene. This CDR3 comprises 15 residues. The CDR3 coding sequence is TGTGCCAGCAGCAAAGTGAGCTCCTATAATTCACCCCTCCACTTT. The encoded protein is CASSKVSSYNSPLHF.

V and J are TRBV3-1 (or the pseudogene TRBV3-2) and TRBJ1-5; the match to TRBD1 covers 7 bases. The CDR3 is 14 residues long. After removal of 4 bases from V and 4 bases from J, the junction contained 4 bases not matched to a gene. Germline assignment: CDR1 LGHDT and CDR2 YNNKEL (reference sequence). For the CDR3, the DNA is TGTGCCAGCAGCCCACAGACAGGGAATCAGCCCCAGCATTTT. Encoded protein: CASSPQTGNQPQHF.

The table lists this clone with a few counts. The genes are TRBV5-5 and TRBJ1-5; 7 bases line up with TRBD1. The length of the CDR3 is 15 residues. Germline trimming cut 5 bases from V and 2 bases from J; bases unmatched to any gene: 7. Germline V gene lookup returns CDR1 SGHKS and CDR2 YYEKEE (reference sequence). Written as DNA, the CDR3 is TGTGCCAGCAGTCGACAGGGAGCCGGCAATCAGCCCCAGCATTTT. Amino acids: CASSRQGAGNQPQHF. The full variable domain, completed using reference TRBV5-5 and TRBJ1-5, is DAGVTQSPTHLIKTRGQQVTLRCSPISGHKSVSWYQQVLGQGPQFIFQYYEKEERGRGNFPDRFSARQFPNYSSELNVNALLLGDSALYLCASSRQGAGNQPQHFGDGTRLSIL.

This clone was counted between two and nine times. The CDR3 is CASSDRQGRNTGELFF. As DNA, the CDR3 is TGTGCCAGCAGTGACAGACAGGGGCGAAACACCGGGGAGCTGTTTTTT. V gene TRBV6-2 or TRBV6-3 combines with J gene TRBJ2-2; 8 nucleotides align to TRBD1. CDR1 is MNHEY, CDR2 SVGEGT, per germline. This CDR3 is 16 amino acids long. V lost 5 bases and J lost 2; bases outside the gene matches: 7.

The V call is TRBV3-1 (or the pseudogene TRBV3-2), the J call TRBJ2-1; possibly TRBD2 for D (6 bases). V dropped 2 bases and J dropped 7 bases, with 15 bases sitting between them. Germline loops: CDR1 LGHDT, CDR2 YNNKEL (reference sequence). The CDR3 sequence is 15 residues long. CDR3 in DNA: TGTGCCAGCAGCCAATTCGGGGACTCACCGAATGAGCAGTTCTTC. It is translated as CASSQFGDSPNEQFF.

The chain recombines TRBV5-4 with TRBJ2-7; 10 nucleotides line up with TRBD2. The trim removed 4 bases at V and 0 bases at J, leaving 7 bases unmatched. This CDR3 comprises 16 residues. CDR1 SGHNT and CDR2 YYREEE come from the germline V gene (reference sequence). The CDR3 loop is CASSGSGGSSSYEQYF. The CDR3 coding sequence is TGTGCCAGCAGCGGTAGCGGGGGGTCGAGCTCCTACGAGCAGTACTTC.

This chain joins TRBV27 and TRBJ1-1, with 9 bases fitting TRBD1. There are 13 residues in the CDR3. Per the germline V gene, CDR1 is MNHEY and CDR2 is SMNVEV (reference sequence). The V gene end was trimmed by 4 bases and the J gene end by 11 bases; junction bases not matched to a gene: 8. This chain's CDR3 is CASSSGTGQSAFF. The CDR3 coding sequence is TGTGCCAGCAGTTCTGGGACAGGGCAATCGGCTTTCTTT.

The chain recombines TRBV24-1 with TRBJ1-5; TRBD1 might be the D (5 bases). The CDR3 loop spans 17 amino acids. Trimming shortened V by 4 bases and J by 0 bases, and 15 bases separated the two germline ends. Germline CDR1 and CDR2: KGHDR and SFDVKD. CDR3 sequence: CATSDPQEGLSNQPQHF. The CDR3 DNA reads as TGTGCCACCAGTGACCCTCAGGAGGGACTTAGCAATCAGCCCCAGCATTTT.

This clone came up a few times. The chain joins TRBV19 to TRBJ1-5, with TRBD1 as a possible D gene (6 bases). V was trimmed by 7 bases and J by 2 bases, leaving 12 bases between them. Germline CDR1 LNHDA, CDR2 SQIVND (reference sequence). The CDR3 is made up of 14 amino acids. CDR3 sequence (DNA): TGTGCCAGTACCAAACAGGGAGGCAATCAGCCCCAGCATTTT. Encoded protein: CASTKQGGNQPQHF.

This clone came up a few times. The chain joins TRBV30 to TRBJ2-3, with 8 bases fitting TRBD2. The CDR3 is 15 amino acids. Per the germline V gene, CDR1 is GTSNPN and CDR2 is SVGIG (reference sequence). Trimming at V came to 0 bases and at J to 7 bases, leaving 9 bases not matched to a gene. This chain's CDR3 is CAWSVYSGGRNTQYF. CDR3 coding DNA: TGTGCCTGGAGTGTATACAGCGGGGGTAGGAATACGCAGTATTTT.

V usage is TRBV5-1 and J usage is TRBJ1-6; D unresolved. V gave up 0 bases and J gave up 3 bases, with 16 bases separating them. The germline V gene encodes CDR1 SGHRS and CDR2 YFSETQ. This CDR3 spans 18 amino acids. CDR3 sequence (DNA): TGCGCCAGCAGCTTGGTCTCCGGGCGAGAGGGCTATAATTCACCCCTCCACTTT. Translated: CASSLVSGREGYNSPLHF.

This chain links TRBV24-1 with TRBJ2-1; D unresolved. The length of the CDR3 is 16 residues. Trimming took off 2 bases at V and 0 bases at J, with 10 bases between the two ends. Germline CDR1 is KGHDR and CDR2 is SFDVKD. This CDR3 is CATSDYVSSSYNEQFF. The CDR3 coding sequence is TGTGCCACCAGTGATTACGTATCGAGCTCCTACAATGAGCAGTTCTTC.

On this clone: This CDR3 is also generated by other DNA sequences in the sample. The V gene is TRBV7-9, the J gene TRBJ2-6; D is perhaps TRBD1 (6 bases). CDR1 and CDR2 (germline): SEHNR, FQNEAQ (reference sequence). The ends were cut back, 0 bases at V and 1 base at J, with 10 bases in the middle. This CDR3 spans 17 amino acids. CDR3 region: CASSLALQGSGANVLTF. CDR3 coding DNA: TGTGCCAGCAGCTTAGCCCTCCAGGGGTCTGGGGCCAACGTCCTGACTTTC.

The chain has TRBV15 and TRBJ1-1; D is possibly TRBD1 (5 bases). From germline, CDR1 is LNHNV and CDR2 YYDKDF (reference sequence). CDR3 length: 13 amino acids. The germline V and J ends were trimmed by 1 base and 3 bases, with 6 bases remaining between them. Here the CDR3 DNA reads TGTGCCACCAGCAGAGGGGGGGACACTGAAGCTTTCTTT. Its translation is CATSRGGDTEAFF. Full variable domain (rest looked up from reference TRBV15 and TRBJ1-1): DAMVIQNPRYQVTQFGKPVTLSCSQTLNHNVMYWYQQKSSQAPKLLFHYYDKDFNNEADTPDNFQSRRPNTSFCFLDIRSPGLGDTAMYLCATSRGGDTEAFFGQGTRLTVV.

V usage is TRBV19 and J usage is TRBJ2-7; no reliable D call. Germline V gives CDR1 LNHDA, CDR2 SQIVND (reference sequence). There are 15 residues in the CDR3. Trimming cost V 2 bases and J 2 bases, with 13 bases left between them. CDR3 nucleotides: TGTGCCAGTAGTATACTCGCACAAAGAACCTACGAGCAGTACTTC. Residues: CASSILAQRTYEQYF.